This T cell receptor (beta chain) was obtained from a study of cytomegalovirus exposure and HLA in healthy donors. PCR involved 60 Vbeta and 13 Jbeta primers. Clones were read by immunoSEQ multiplex PCR, and TCRdb kept only the in-frame ones, dropping some. The table lists roughly 110,000 clones, 82% of them singletons. This clone was counted only a few times. The antigen remains undetermined. Study observations and caveats: Relative to equally common others, HLA-associated TCR beta chains showed greater clonal expansion in a later analysis. CMV serostatus stood as the only immune exposure information on hand. As a later analysis showed, a missense DCLRE1C variant was linked to trimming of TCR beta V- and J-genes.

The germline V and J ends were trimmed by 2 bases and 0 bases, with 4 bases remaining between them. The CDR3 length is 14 residues. The germline V gene encodes CDR1 SGHNT and CDR2 YENEEA. The source of this sequence is a woman under 30 in good health and CMV-seronegative. The chain has TRBV11-3 and TRBJ2-2, with D unresolved. Sequenced material: PBMCs. CDR3 loop: CASSLLSNTGELFF. CDR3 in DNA: TGTGCCAGCAGCTTACTTTCGAACACCGGGGAGCTGTTTTTT.